These T cell receptor beta chains were read from a single sample in a study of OX40 agonist ivuxolimab in advanced cancers. Produced via immunoSEQ multiplex PCR; TCRdb's table is partial and in-frame only. Here the sample spans about 60,000 clones, 75% to 85% being singletons. This material consisted of CD4+ or CD8+ T cells sorted from blood, taken in a trial of the OX40 agonist ivuxolimab. These receptors were obtained from an adult with an advanced solid tumor such as melanoma, head and neck, liver or kidney cancer. The CDR3 runs from the conserved cysteine through the conserved F or W. D genes are given only for firm matches. Clone size is shown for a subset of rows, as once, few, many or a class of expanded clone.

d_call,cdr3_length,j_call,v_call,clone_size,cdr3_aa,cdr3_nt
.,13,TRBJ2-5,TRBV14,.,CASSQDRVGAQYF,TGTGCCAGCAGCCAAGATCGGGTGGGGGCCCAGTACTTC
TRBD2,16,TRBJ2-3,TRBV9,.,CASSVGLAGVGDTQYF,TGTGCCAGCAGCGTAGGACTAGCGGGAGTAGGGGATACGCAGTATTTT
.,15,TRBJ2-2,TRBV4-2,.,CASSQGDVNTGELFF,TGTGCCAGCAGCCAAGGGGACGTGAACACCGGGGAGCTGTTTTTT
TRBD2,17,TRBJ2-1,TRBV27,few,CASSYGTSARSYNEQFF,TGTGCCAGCAGTTACGGGACTAGCGCCCGTTCCTACAATGAGCAGTTCTTC
.,15,TRBJ1-1,TRBV19,.,CASSPGRGFDTEAFF,TGTGCCAGTAGTCCCGGAAGGGGTTTCGACACTGAAGCTTTCTTT
.,15,TRBJ2-7,TRBV11-2,.,CASSLDRGSLGEQYF,TGTGCCAGCAGCTTAGATCGGGGGTCTTTGGGTGAGCAGTACTTC
.,15,TRBJ1-6,TRBV28,.,CASSLIHEPNSPLHF,TGTGCCAGCAGTTTAATACACGAACCCAATTCACCCCTCCACTTT
TRBD2,16,TRBJ2-7,TRBV4-2,.,CASAQEGGRPGYEQYF,TGTGCCAGCGCCCAAGAGGGCGGGAGGCCTGGCTACGAGCAGTACTTC
.,13,TRBJ1-2,TRBV29-1,once,CSVGWGQRDGYTF,TGCAGCGTTGGCTGGGGACAACGGGATGGCTACACCTTC
TRBD1,14,TRBJ1-2,TRBV2,.,CARSPDRGGYGYTF,TGTGCCAGATCACCGGACAGGGGAGGCTATGGCTACACCTTC
.,16,TRBJ2-5,TRBV18,.,CASSPPGVRLQETQYF,TGTGCCAGCTCACCACCGGGAGTGCGGCTCCAAGAGACCCAGTACTTC
TRBD1,15,TRBJ2-1,TRBV6-6,.,CASSYGDRYYNEQFF,TGTGCCAGCAGTTATGGGGACAGGTACTACAATGAGCAGTTCTTC
.,13,TRBJ2-2,TRBV2,few,CASSGLYTGELFF,TGTGCCAGCAGTGGACTCTACACCGGGGAGCTGTTTTTT
.,15,TRBJ2-7,TRBV6-5,.,CASRPSLASYYEQYF,TGTGCCAGCAGGCCCTCCCTGGCTTCCTACTACGAGCAGTACTTC
.,15,TRBJ1-3,TRBV5-1,.,CASSFNRNSGNTIYF,TGCGCCAGCAGCTTTAACAGGAACTCTGGAAACACCATATATTTT
.,14,TRBJ2-3,TRBV2,.,CASRGRDFTDTQYF,TGTGCCAGCAGGGGGCGGGACTTCACAGATACGCAGTATTTT
.,14,TRBJ2-3,TRBV5-1,.,CASSLPSGTDTQYF,TGCGCCAGCAGCTTGCCTAGCGGCACAGATACGCAGTATTTT
TRBD2,13,TRBJ2-7,TRBV5-1,few,CASSRTSSYEQYF,TGCGCCAGCAGCCGGACTAGCTCCTACGAGCAGTACTTC
.,12,TRBJ1-6,TRBV5-6,.,CASRAWDSPLHF,TGTGCCAGCCGTGCCTGGGATTCACCCCTCCACTTT
TRBD2,16,TRBJ2-3,TRBV2,once,CASSRGTGGFFDTQYF,TGTGCCAGCAGTCGTGGAACGGGAGGGTTTTTTGATACGCAGTATTTT
.,12,TRBJ1-2,TRBV5-4,.,CASTGRNYGYTF,TGTGCCAGCACGGGACGGAACTATGGCTACACCTTC
TRBD2,14,TRBJ2-1,TRBV2,.,CASSEDLAGASSFF,TGTGCCAGCAGTGAAGACTTAGCGGGAGCGTCCTCTTTCTTC
.,16,TRBJ2-6,TRBV7-9,once,CASSFTRGSGANVLTF,TGTGCCAGCAGCTTCACTCGGGGATCTGGGGCCAACGTCCTGACTTTC
.,16,TRBJ2-2,TRBV5-1,.,CASSLNSRENTGELFF,TGCGCCAGCAGCTTGAATTCGAGAGAGAACACCGGGGAGCTGTTTTTT
.,11,TRBJ1-1,TRBV30,.,CAWAQGARRLF,.
.,14,TRBJ1-1,TRBV7-9,.,CASSLVLLFTEAFF,TGTGCCAGCAGCTTAGTTCTCCTCTTCACTGAAGCTTTCTTT
TRBD1,19,TRBJ2-7,TRBV6-1,few,CASSGRQATGQGISFEQYF,TGTGCCAGCAGTGGAAGACAAGCGACGGGACAGGGGATTTCCTTCGAGCAGTACTTC
.,14,TRBJ1-2,TRBV14,.,CASSQYGLNYGYTF,TGTGCCAGCAGCCAATATGGGCTAAACTATGGCTACACCTTC
.,11,TRBJ1-2,TRBV29-1,few,CSVDGGNGYTF,TGCAGCGTGGACGGCGGCAATGGCTACACCTTC
TRBD2,14,TRBJ2-1,TRBV7-6,.,CASSPAGVGDEQFF,TGTGCCAGCAGCCCAGCGGGAGTAGGCGATGAGCAGTTCTTC
.,13,TRBJ1-5,TRBV30,few,CAWSGGGNQPQHF,TGTGCCTGGAGTGGGGGGGGTAATCAGCCCCAGCATTTT
.,15,TRBJ2-3,TRBV9,.,CASSARLGDTDTQYF,TGTGCCAGCAGCGCCAGACTAGGAGACACAGATACGCAGTATTTT
TRBD2,16,TRBJ2-1,TRBV11-3,.,CASSLGLLAGGNEQFF,TGTGCCAGCAGCTTAGGGCTGCTAGCGGGAGGGAATGAGCAGTTCTTC
.,13,TRBJ1-2,TRBV5-4,once,CASSPHREDGYTF,TGTGCCAGCAGCCCTCACAGGGAGGATGGCTACACCTTC
.,15,TRBJ2-7,TRBV5-6,few,CASSLSGSGSYEQYF,TGTGCCAGCAGCTTGAGTGGGAGCGGGTCCTACGAGCAGTACTTC
.,14,TRBJ1-1,TRBV10-1,.,CASSESPVNTEAFF,TGCGCCAGCAGTGAGTCGCCCGTGAACACTGAAGCTTTCTTT
TRBD1,14,TRBJ1-2,TRBV7-2,.,CASSWRRQGDGYTF,TGTGCCAGCAGCTGGCGACGGCAGGGGGACGGCTACACCTTC
.,13,TRBJ2-7,TRBV18,.,CASSTDRAYEQYF,TGTGCCAGCTCAACCGACAGAGCCTACGAGCAGTACTTC
TRBD2,13,TRBJ2-3,TRBV11-3,.,CASSRTSRDTQYF,TGTGCCAGCAGCCGGACTAGCCGAGATACGCAGTATTTT
TRBD2,17,TRBJ2-1,TRBV7-8,.,CASSRGALAGEYNEQFF,TGTGCCAGCAGCCGAGGGGCACTAGCGGGCGAATACAATGAGCAGTTCTTC
.,13,TRBJ1-2,TRBV6-5,many,CASSEDRDYGYTF,TGTGCCAGCAGTGAAGATAGGGACTATGGCTACACCTTC
.,12,TRBJ2-7,TRBV19,few,CASSMGTYEQYF,TGTGCCAGTAGTATGGGTACCTACGAGCAGTACTTC